The 31 T cell receptor beta chains reported below all come from one sample, sequenced in a study of blood T cell repertoires in COVID-19 (dated by TCRdb to the early 2020s). Library preparation used the immunoSEQ multiplex PCR assay. In TCRdb, the immuneACCESS table is reduced to in-frame sequences with V and J assigned. These tables do not hold every clone; where another copy was compared, an unresolved V gene accounts for under half, and the others remain unexplained. For this sample the table gives 300,000 to 450,000 clones, of which around 87% were detected only once. Roughly 2% of the sample comes from the top ten. Input material: PBMCs or T cells enriched from blood (not recorded which). These TCRs come from a man aged 35 to 55 in a cohort exposed to, infected with or recovered from COVID-19 (not recorded which).

The table lists this clone with a count of one. The rearrangement links TRBV7-3 to TRBJ2-7; D is perhaps TRBD2 (5 bases). Germline CDR1 is SGHTA and CDR2 is FQGTGA. The CDR3 runs 13 residues. Trimming took off 1 base at V and 6 bases at J, with 10 bases between the two ends. The chain's CDR3 is CASSLKRGIEQYF. The DNA of the CDR3 is TGTGCCAGCAGCTTAAAGCGAGGGATCGAGCAGTACTTC.

The chain links TRBV2 to TRBJ2-1; 8 bases are shared with TRBD2. V dropped 6 bases and J dropped 6; count of bases not matched to a gene: 10. The CDR3 is 15 residues long. Per the germline V gene, CDR1 is SNHLY and CDR2 is FYNNEI. CDR3 nucleotide sequence: TGTGCCAGCAGATGGGGTGGTCTAGCGGGCAATGAGCAGTTCTTC. Translated, it gives CASRWGGLAGNEQFF.

This chain links TRBV5-1 with TRBJ1-3, with 7 bases identical to TRBD1. Germline trimming cut 5 bases from V and 0 bases from J; bases unmatched to any gene: 5. The CDR3 has 15 residues. The germline V gene encodes CDR1 SGHRS and CDR2 YFSETQ. The CDR3: CASRRDSYSGNTIYF. DNA of the CDR3: TGCGCCAGCAGACGGGACAGTTACTCTGGAAACACCATATATTTT.

CDR3 sequence: CASPDRVWQFNSPLHF. The CDR3 nucleotides are TGTGCCAGCCCAGATCGGGTGTGGCAGTTTAATTCACCCCTCCACTTT. The rearrangement joins TRBV19 to TRBJ1-6; no firm D call. Looked up from germline, CDR1 is LNHDA and CDR2 is SQIVND (reference sequence). This CDR3 is built from 16 residues. V dropped 9 bases and J dropped 6 bases, with 21 bases sitting between them.

V is TRBV30 and J is TRBJ1-5; D gene uncertain. Germline CDR1 GTSNPN, CDR2 SVGIG (reference sequence). The V end lost 1 base, the J end lost 4 bases, and 8 bases lay between the germline ends. CDR3 length: 13 amino acids. CDR3: CAWSESGNQPQHF. The CDR3 DNA follows: TGTGCCTGGAGTGAGAGCGGAAATCAGCCCCAGCATTTT.

This chain uses TRBV5-1 with TRBJ2-7; 11 bases line up with TRBD1. The CDR3 is 15 residues long. Unmatched junction bases numbered 7, after V lost 5 bases and J lost 3 bases. Germline V CDR1 and CDR2: SGHRS, YFSETQ. CDR3 protein: CASRGQGVPDYEQYF. CDR3 in DNA: TGCGCCAGCAGGGGACAGGGGGTACCCGACTACGAGCAGTACTTC. Combining the CDR3 with reference TRBV5-1 and TRBJ2-7 gives the whole variable domain KAGVTQTPRYLIKTRGQQVTLSCSPISGHRSVSWYQQTPGQGLQFLFEYFSETQRNKGNFPGRFSGRQFSNSRSEMNVSTLELGDSALYLCASRGQGVPDYEQYFGPGTRLTVT.

The chain carries TRBV7-9 and TRBJ2-5, with a possible D match to TRBD2 (6 bases). The germline gives CDR1 SEHNR, CDR2 FQNEAQ (reference sequence). The CDR3 has 14 residues. V was pared by 6 bases and J by 5 bases, with 16 bases between. Written as DNA, the CDR3 is TGTGCCAGCAGTCCCAGCGGGTCTGCGGAGACCCAGTACTTC. Translating gives CASSPSGSAETQYF.

This clone has just a few counts. The chain uses TRBV5-1 and TRBJ1-4, with D perhaps TRBD1 (5 bases). The CDR3 runs to 16 residues. V lost 0 bases to trimming and J lost 2 bases, with 11 bases between them. CDR1 is SGHRS and CDR2 is YFSETQ in the germline V gene. This CDR3 is CASSLGNRMTNEKLFF. The CDR3, as DNA: TGCGCCAGCAGCTTGGGGAACAGGATGACTAATGAAAAACTGTTTTTT.

The gene calls are TRBV5-4 and TRBJ2-7, with TRBD1 identical over 7 bases. Germline-derived CDR1 and CDR2 are SGHNT and YYREEE (reference sequence). The CDR3 runs to 13 residues. Losses at the gene ends were 5 bases for V and 3 bases for J; bases not matched to a gene: 5. The DNA for the CDR3 is TGTGCCAGCAGGTCGGGACAGAGCTACGAGCAGTACTTC. Translated: CASRSGQSYEQYF.

This clone was found once. This rearrangement joins TRBV4-1 to TRBJ2-3; maybe TRBD1 (6 bases). The CDR3 consists of 15 residues. Per germline, CDR1 MGHRA and CDR2 YSYEKL. The germline V and J ends were trimmed by 5 bases and 3 bases, with 15 bases remaining between them. The CDR3 loop reads CASSAGTFGTDTQYF. CDR3 nucleotide sequence: TGCGCCAGCAGCGCCGGGACATTCGGGACAGATACGCAGTATTTT.

The rearrangement joins TRBV14 to TRBJ2-7; D is perhaps TRBD2 (5 bases). CDR3 length: 15 residues. The ends were cut back, 5 bases at V and 2 bases at J, with 16 bases in the middle. Germline CDR1 is SGHDN and CDR2 is FVKESK. CDR3 sequence: CASSSLKTRAYEQYF. The CDR3 DNA follows: TGTGCCAGCAGCTCACTAAAAACTAGGGCCTACGAGCAGTACTTC.

The CDR3 spells CASSLGSVDTQYF. CDR3 DNA: TGTGCCAGCAGCTTAGGATCGGTAGATACGCAGTATTTT. The J gene is TRBJ2-3, the V gene TRBV7-9; D gene uncertain. Trimming took 1 base from V and 5 from J, leaving 7 bases between them. Germline V gives CDR1 SEHNR, CDR2 FQNEAQ (reference sequence). The CDR3 has 13 amino acids.

The chain uses TRBV4-1 and TRBJ2-4; D might be TRBD2 (5 bases). This CDR3 is built from 17 residues. With 4 bases removed from V and 0 bases from J, the gap between germline ends came to 16 bases. In germline, CDR1 is MGHRA, CDR2 YSYEKL. The CDR3: CASSRGSGFEAKNIQYF. The CDR3 bases are TGCGCCAGCAGCCGCGGTTCGGGGTTTGAAGCCAAAAACATTCAGTACTTC.

The chain combines TRBV19 with TRBJ2-1; 13 bases agree with TRBD2. The CDR3 sequence is 16 residues long. The germline gives CDR1 LNHDA, CDR2 SQIVND (reference sequence). V was pared by 5 bases and J by 4 bases, with 5 bases of the junction left unmatched. CDR3 nucleotides: TGTGCCAGTAGTCTGACTAGCGGGAGGTCTTACAATGAGCAGTTCTTC. This encodes CASSLTSGRSYNEQFF.

J is TRBJ1-2 and V is TRBV27, with 11 bases that match TRBD1. The V gene end was trimmed by 6 bases and the J gene end by 2 bases; junction bases not matched to a gene: 2. The CDR3 runs 14 residues. CDR1 is MNHEY and CDR2 is SMNVEV in the germline V gene (reference sequence). CDR3 sequence: CASRGTGGNYGYTF. The CDR3 nucleotides read TGTGCCAGCAGGGGGACAGGGGGAAACTATGGCTACACCTTC.

CDR3 nucleotides: TGTGCCACCAGCAGAGATAAGGGGGCGACAGTTATCACCTCCTATGAAAAACTGTTTTTT. Amino acids: CATSRDKGATVITSYEKLFF. The chain combines TRBV15 with TRBJ1-4; TRBD1 matches at 7 bases. The CDR3 totals 20 residues. The V and J ends lost 0 bases and 6 bases, in that order; junction bases with no gene match: 19. From germline, CDR1 is LNHNV and CDR2 YYDKDF (reference sequence).

This clone showed up just once. The chain is built from TRBV29-1 and TRBJ1-1; TRBD1 is a possible D gene (5 bases). This CDR3 has 12 amino acids. V was clipped by 2 bases and J by 6 bases, with 10 bases between them. Germline CDR1 SQVTM, CDR2 ANQGSEA. The CDR3 reads CSVEMGGAEAFF. CDR3 nucleotides: TGCAGCGTTGAAATGGGGGGGGCTGAAGCTTTCTTT. The variable domain in full, completed from reference TRBV29-1 and TRBJ1-1, reads SAVISQKPSRDICQRGTSLTIQCQVDSQVTMMFWYRQQPGQSLTLIATANQGSEATYESGFVIDKFPISRPNLTFSTLTVSNMSPEDSSIYLCSVEMGGAEAFFGQGTRLTVV.

The chain carries TRBV30 and TRBJ2-2; D perhaps matches TRBD2 (6 bases). Germline CDR1 reads GTSNPN; CDR2 reads SVGIG (reference sequence). The CDR3 contains 13 residues. Trimming shortened V by 4 bases and J by 6 bases, and 12 bases separated the two germline ends. CDR3 DNA sequence: TGTGCCTGGACAAAATGGGGGGCCGGGGAGCTGTTTTTT. Translating it yields CAWTKWGAGELFF.

The chain employs TRBV5-4 and TRBJ2-7, with TRBD2 identical over 7 bases. The CDR3 has 15 residues. V shed 2 bases and J 2 bases; nucleotides not matched to a gene: 7. Germline values: CDR1 SGHNT, CDR2 YYREEE (reference sequence). The CDR3 protein is CASSFTAGTTYEQYF. DNA for the CDR3: TGTGCCAGCAGCTTTACGGCGGGGACTACCTACGAGCAGTACTTC.

The chain uses TRBV7-8 and TRBJ1-6; tentative D call: TRBD1 (5 bases). Trimming removed 4 bases from V and 10 bases from J, with 17 bases in between. The length of the CDR3 is 15 residues. Per germline, CDR1 SGHVS and CDR2 FQNEAQ. CDR3 coding DNA: TGTGCCAGCAGCTCCGGCGGGGCGCTAGGCTCACCCCTCCACTTT. This gives the protein CASSSGGALGSPLHF.

This chain uses TRBV6-1 with TRBJ2-1; 7 nucleotides align to TRBD2. The length of the CDR3 is 15 residues. Germline V gene data show CDR1 as MNHNS and CDR2 as SASEGT. The trim removed 1 base at V and 7 bases at J, leaving 7 bases unmatched. This CDR3 is CASSEVAGDRNEQFF. The CDR3 nucleotides are TGTGCCAGCAGTGAAGTTGCGGGAGACCGGAATGAGCAGTTCTTC.

The CDR3 DNA is TGTGCCAGCAGCAACAAAAGACTAGCGGGAGTTTGGCAGTACTTC. It encodes CASSNKRLAGVWQYF. V and J are TRBV7-2 and TRBJ2-7, with TRBD2 identical over 12 bases. CDR1 is SGHTA and CDR2 is FQGNSA in the germline V gene. This CDR3 has 15 amino acids. V was clipped by 5 bases and J by 9 bases; unmatched bases: 11.

The chain is built from TRBV11-2 and TRBJ1-2; TRBD1 matches at 8 bases. Germline V CDR1 and CDR2: SGHAT, FQNNGV. Germline trimming cut 3 bases from V and 2 bases from J; bases unmatched to any gene: 2. The CDR3 contains 14 residues. The CDR3 DNA sequence: TGTGCCAGCAGCTTGGGACAGGCAAACTATGGCTACACCTTC. Translated, it gives CASSLGQANYGYTF.

CDR3 bases: TGTGCCAGCAGCCCGGGACTAAACACTGAAGCTTTCTTT. It yields the protein CASSPGLNTEAFF. The chain joins TRBV11-2 to TRBJ1-1, with D perhaps matching TRBD1 (5 bases). V lost 5 bases and J lost 2, with 9 bases in between. Germline CDR1 reads SGHAT; CDR2 reads FQNNGV. The CDR3 runs to 13 residues. The variable domain in full, completed from reference TRBV11-2 and TRBJ1-1, reads EAGVAQSPRYKIIEKRQSVAFWCNPISGHATLYWYQQILGQGPKLLIQFQNNGVVDDSQLPKDRFSAERLKGVDSTLKIQPAKLEDSAVYLCASSPGLNTEAFFGQGTRLTVV.

This rearrangement joins TRBV7-9 to TRBJ2-7; D not resolved. The length of the CDR3 is 12 residues. V gave up 4 bases and J gave up 5 bases, with 9 bases separating them. Germline CDR1 SEHNR, CDR2 FQNEAQ (reference sequence). The CDR3 DNA reads as TGTGCCAGCAGCTCCTCAGCGAACGAGCAGTACTTC. It translates to CASSSSANEQYF.

V gene TRBV5-4 combines with J gene TRBJ1-4, with D possibly matching TRBD1 (6 bases). This CDR3 is built from 17 residues. V was clipped by 4 bases and J by 3 bases, with 19 bases between them. Germline CDR1 SGHNT, CDR2 YYREEE (reference sequence). This CDR3 reads CASSVTGGRFANEKLFF. DNA for the CDR3: TGTGCCAGCAGCGTCACGGGGGGGCGGTTTGCTAATGAAAAACTGTTTTTT.

This chain uses TRBV7-2 with TRBJ2-6, with 11 bases aligning to TRBD2. The junction had 12 bases not matched to a gene; V was cut back by 5 bases and J by 3 bases. CDR3 length: 19 amino acids. CDR1 and CDR2 from the germline V gene are SGHTA and FQGNSA. CDR3 region: CASSPHPLAGVGGANVLTF. CDR3 nucleotides: TGTGCCAGCAGCCCTCACCCACTAGCGGGAGTAGGTGGGGCCAACGTCCTGACTTTC.

The table lists this clone with a few counts. The chain uses TRBV30 and TRBJ1-5; D ambiguous. The CDR3 sequence is 13 residues long. Germline CDR1 reads GTSNPN; CDR2 reads SVGIG (reference sequence). V gave up 0 bases and J gave up 4 bases, with 7 bases separating them. This CDR3 is CAWSVNENQPQHF. The CDR3, as DNA: TGTGCCTGGAGTGTAAACGAGAATCAGCCCCAGCATTTT.

CDR3 sequence: CASSLATGRYNEQFF. For the CDR3, the DNA is TGCGCCAGCAGCTTGGCCACTGGTCGGTACAATGAGCAGTTCTTC. This chain uses TRBV5-1 with TRBJ2-1, with unresolved D. V lost 0 bases and J 4 bases, leaving 11 bases between the germline ends. The CDR3 has 15 amino acids. The germline gives CDR1 SGHRS, CDR2 YFSETQ.

V gene TRBV7-9 combines with J gene TRBJ2-3; 9 bases fit TRBD2. The V gene's germline CDR1 is SEHNR and CDR2 FQNEAQ (reference sequence). V was pared by 5 bases and J by 4 bases, with 10 bases of the junction left unmatched. The CDR3 is 16 residues long. The CDR3 nucleotides are TGTGCCAGCAGCACGTTAGCGGGAGTTTACGCAGATACGCAGTATTTT. It codes for CASSTLAGVYADTQYF.

The V gene is TRBV6-4, the J gene TRBJ2-6; D not resolved. The CDR3 runs to 14 residues. The V end was cut by 2 bases, the J end by 3 bases, with 5 bases between. Per the germline V gene, CDR1 is MRHNA and CDR2 is SNTAGT. CDR3 sequence: CASSDTVGANVLTF. In DNA, the CDR3 is TGTGCCAGCAGTGACACGGTTGGGGCCAACGTCCTGACTTTC.